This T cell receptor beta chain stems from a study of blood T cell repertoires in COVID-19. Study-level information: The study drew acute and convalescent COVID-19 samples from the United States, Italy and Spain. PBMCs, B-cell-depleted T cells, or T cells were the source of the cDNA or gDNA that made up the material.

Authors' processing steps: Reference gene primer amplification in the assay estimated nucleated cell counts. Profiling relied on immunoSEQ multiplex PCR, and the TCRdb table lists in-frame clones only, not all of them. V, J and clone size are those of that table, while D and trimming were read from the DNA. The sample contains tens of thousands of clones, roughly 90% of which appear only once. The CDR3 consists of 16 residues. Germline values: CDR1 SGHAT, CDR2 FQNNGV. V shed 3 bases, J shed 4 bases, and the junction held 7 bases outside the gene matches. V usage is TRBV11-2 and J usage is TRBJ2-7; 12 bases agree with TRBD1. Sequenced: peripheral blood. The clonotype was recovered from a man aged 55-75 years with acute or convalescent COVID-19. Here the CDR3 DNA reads TGTGCCAGCAGCTTCCGCAGGGACAGGGGGCAGTACGAGCAGTACTTC. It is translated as CASSFRRDRGQYEQYF.